The 19 T cell receptor beta chains reported below all come from one sample, sequenced in a study of human T cells and chemical hapten exposure (dated by TCRdb to 2020 to 2023). The protocol used for the library was RACE. The run used a NextSeq 500. The raw public reads went through TCRdb reprocessing: fastp at Q25, MiXCR clone calling, in-frame beta chains kept. Merged by CDR3 protein, the rows form single entries marked with the most common genes and DNA. For this sample there are about 82,000 distinct CDR3 sequences; about 8.6% appear just once. The ten largest clones take up under 2% of the sample. This sample's time point label indicates: healthy volunteer bleed at 6 weeks. Total RNA was extracted from unfractionated whole blood collected in Tempus Blood RNA tubes. Sequencing input: whole blood. Source of these receptors: a male donor in good health. Some clones in this sample may be carry-over from other donors' samples.

The chain employs TRBV12-3 or TRBV12-4 and TRBJ2-1, with 9 bases matching TRBD1. The CDR3 runs 16 residues. V lost 1 base, J lost 3 bases, and 4 bases stayed unmatched. This chain's CDR3 is CASSLGDRDYYNEQFF. CDR3 sequence (DNA): TGTGCCAGCAGTTTAGGGGACAGGGACTACTACAATGAGCAGTTCTTC.

The chain joins TRBV6-5 to TRBJ2-2, with a weak D call TRBD1 (6 bases). This CDR3 region has 16 residues. V gave up 2 bases and J gave up 1 base, with 11 bases separating them. In germline, CDR1 is MNHEY, CDR2 SVGAGI. In DNA form, the CDR3 reads TGTGCCAGCAGTTACGCAACGACAGGGAACACCGGGGAGCTGTTTTTT. Protein sequence: CASSYATTGNTGELFF.

This clonotype was recorded a few times. The J gene is TRBJ2-3, the V gene TRBV5-1; possibly TRBD2 for D (5 bases). The germline V gene encodes CDR1 SGHRS and CDR2 YFSETQ. The V end lost 1 base, the J end lost 3 bases, and 18 bases lay between the germline ends. This CDR3 comprises 17 residues. The CDR3 here is CASSLTPSAGPTDTQYF. CDR3 DNA sequence: TGCGCCAGCAGCTTGACCCCCTCTGCGGGCCCGACAGATACGCAGTATTTT.

The table lists this clonotype with a few counts. The junction does not match germline at one end; this may be a read error. The chain combines TRBV5-5 with TRBJ2-7; TRBD1 aligns across 7 bases. The CDR3 totals 14 residues. Germline loops: CDR1 SGHKS, CDR2 YYEKEE (reference sequence). CDR3: CANSSRQGDYEQYF. CDR3 DNA: TGTGCCAACAGCTCCAGACAGGGAGACTACGAGCAGTACTTC.

The table lists this clonotype with many counts. J is TRBJ1-1 and V is TRBV20-1, with a weak D call TRBD1 (6 bases). The CDR3 has 17 amino acids. Germline V gene data show CDR1 as DFQATT and CDR2 as SNEGSKA (reference sequence). Trimming removed 1 base from V and 0 bases from J, with 18 bases in between. The CDR3 spells CSARADARTVMNTEAFF. The CDR3 DNA follows: TGCAGTGCTAGAGCCGACGCCCGGACAGTCATGAACACTGAAGCTTTCTTT.

The V gene is TRBV3-1, the J gene TRBJ1-5, with a possible D match to TRBD1 (6 bases). The CDR3 has 13 amino acids. The V gene lost 5 bases and the J gene lost 5 bases, with 10 bases spanning the gap. CDR1 and CDR2 from the germline V gene are LGHDT and YNNKEL (reference sequence). The CDR3 reads CASSSGTHQPQHF. CDR3 DNA: TGTGCCAGCAGCAGCGGGACACATCAGCCCCAGCATTTT.

The rearrangement links TRBV9 to TRBJ1-3; possibly TRBD1 for D (6 bases). The V gene's germline CDR1 is SGDLS and CDR2 YYNGEE. CDR3 length equals 16 residues. Trimming cost V 3 bases and J 0 bases, with 13 bases left between them. This CDR3 reads CASSAQGPSSGNTIYF. The DNA of the CDR3 is TGTGCCAGCAGCGCACAGGGTCCAAGCTCTGGAAACACCATATATTTT.

The table lists this clonotype with a few counts. The V and J genes are TRBV27 and TRBJ1-5; 8 nucleotides align to TRBD1. The CDR3 is 17 residues long. Trimming at V came to 6 bases and at J to 0 bases, leaving 10 bases not matched to a gene. CDR1 is MNHEY, CDR2 SMNVEV, per germline (reference sequence). The CDR3: CASSSFRDRYSNQPQHF. The CDR3 region has the DNA TGTGCCAGCAGCTCTTTCCGGGACAGGTATAGCAATCAGCCCCAGCATTTT.

This clonotype was recorded a few times. The chain couples TRBV2 to TRBJ2-4; possibly TRBD1 for D (5 bases). The germline V gene has CDR1 SNHLY and CDR2 FYNNEI. The ends were cut back, 2 bases at V and 0 bases at J, with 14 bases in the middle. This CDR3 comprises 17 residues. CDR3 bases: TGTGCCAGCAGTGAATGGGTGGCAGGGTCAGCCAAAAACATTCAGTACTTC. It codes for CASSEWVAGSAKNIQYF.

The chain employs TRBV20-1 and TRBJ1-2, with D perhaps matching TRBD1 (5 bases). CDR1 and CDR2 (germline): DFQATT, SNEGSKA (reference sequence). V was pared by 1 base and J by 0 bases, with 9 bases between. CDR3 size: 14 residues. The CDR3 DNA sequence: TGCAGTGCTAGAGTCGAGGGGTCTAACTATGGCTACACCTTC. It specifies CSARVEGSNYGYTF.

This clonotype was detected many times. CDR3 residues: CASSYLQGASYEQYF. CDR3 sequence (DNA): TGTGCCAGCAGTTACTTGCAGGGAGCAAGCTACGAGCAGTACTTC. V usage is TRBV6-5 and J usage is TRBJ2-7; D could derive from TRBD1 or TRBD2 (5 bases each). Germline V gene data show CDR1 as MNHEY and CDR2 as SVGAGI. The CDR3 length is 15 residues. Trimming took 1 base from V and 3 from J, leaving 13 bases between them.

This clonotype showed up many times. The chain has TRBV6-1 and TRBJ2-7, with 7 bases matching TRBD2. The trim removed 1 base at V and 7 bases at J, leaving 10 bases unmatched. Germline CDR1 is MNHNS and CDR2 is SASEGT. The CDR3 is made up of 15 amino acids. The CDR3 DNA reads as TGTGCCAGCAGTGAAGGACTACCCCTGGGGGGGGAGCAGTACTTC. Protein: CASSEGLPLGGEQYF.

This clonotype appeared a few times. This chain joins TRBV20-1 and TRBJ2-7; 13 nucleotides agree with TRBD2. This CDR3 spans 17 amino acids. The V gene's germline CDR1 is DFQATT and CDR2 SNEGSKA (reference sequence). V was clipped by 5 bases and J by 5 bases; unmatched bases: 15. CDR3 region: CSAPRLAGGLPGNEQYF. The CDR3 DNA reads TGCAGTGCTCCCCGACTAGCGGGAGGCCTCCCAGGCAACGAGCAGTACTTC.

This clonotype has only a few counts. The V call is TRBV3-1, the J call TRBJ2-6; D uncertain. The CDR3 loop spans 14 amino acids. From germline, CDR1 is LGHDT and CDR2 YNNKEL (reference sequence). The V and J ends lost 6 bases and 3 bases respectively, with 9 bases between them. DNA of the CDR3: TGTGCCAGCAGTCGAAGGGATGGGGCCAACGTCCTGACTTTC. Residues: CASSRRDGANVLTF.

As concerns this clonotype: Since the CDR3 does not end with the conserved phenylalanine or tryptophan, this likely comes from a read error. The limits of the CDR3 on the DNA are not certain, so only TCRdb's listed CDR3 is given. The V call is TRBV12-3 or TRBV12-4, the J call TRBJ2-5; the table's D call of TRBD2 was not tested on the DNA. The CDR3 sequence runs 11 residues, both termini included. This CDR3 is CASTPGTSGTP.

This clonotype turned up a few times. V gene TRBV29-1 combines with J gene TRBJ1-4; D perhaps matches TRBD1 (6 bases). In germline, CDR1 is SQVTM, CDR2 ANQGSEA. The V and J ends lost 5 bases and 4 bases respectively, with 11 bases between them. This CDR3 is built from 13 residues. CDR3 sequence reads: CSVLGGGNEKLFF. The CDR3 bases are TGCAGCGTTTTAGGGGGAGGTAATGAAAAACTGTTTTTT.

As DNA, the CDR3 is TGCGCCAGCAGCCATGGACAGGGGGGACGGAACACTGAAGCTTTCTTT. This translates into CASSHGQGGRNTEAFF. The rearrangement uses TRBV5-1 and TRBJ1-1, with 10 nucleotides matching TRBD1. The CDR3 extends over 16 amino acids. After removal of 4 bases from V and 1 base from J, the junction contained 7 bases not matched to a gene. Germline V CDR1 and CDR2: SGHRS, YFSETQ.

This clonotype was counted between two and nine times. The chain has TRBV10-2 and TRBJ2-7; D call uncertain. Trimming left V 3 bases short and J 5 bases short, with 8 bases between. Germline V gene lookup returns CDR1 WSHSY and CDR2 SAAADI. CDR3 length equals 12 residues. DNA for the CDR3: TGCGCCAGCAGTGACGGGCCCGACGAGCAGTACTTC. Amino acids: CASSDGPDEQYF.

This clonotype was counted a few times. The chain recombines TRBV4-3 with TRBJ1-5; 7 bases match TRBD1. The CDR3 spans 15 residues. With V trimmed by 3 bases and J by 7 bases, 9 bases remained unmatched. From germline, CDR1 is LGHNA and CDR2 YSLEER. The CDR3 DNA reads TGCGCCAGCAGCCAGGACACAGGGGTCCCCCAGCCCCAGCATTTT. Its protein product is CASSQDTGVPQPQHF.